This T cell receptor beta chain was recorded in a study of blood T cell repertoires in COVID-19. Membership in each cohort depended on participant-reported clinical history. As processed by the authors: Amplification of reference gene primers provided the estimated nucleated cell counts. Clones were sequenced by immunoSEQ multiplex PCR, and TCRdb holds only the in-frame ones, with some missing. For V, J and clone size, that table is used; D and trimming come from the DNA. Altogether approximately 150,000 clones are present, over 75% being singletons, with the ten largest covering about 5%. Sequencing was performed on PBMCs or T cells enriched from blood (not recorded which). This TCR derives from a woman aged 40 to 50 with acute COVID-19.

In DNA form, the CDR3 reads TGTGCCAGCAGTTTTAGTGTCAGGGCAAATACGCAGTATTTT. It encodes CASSFSVRANTQYF. The J gene is TRBJ2-3, the V gene TRBV27; D perhaps matches TRBD1 (5 bases). The CDR3 loop spans 14 amino acids. Germline loops: CDR1 MNHEY, CDR2 SMNVEV (reference sequence). V shed 3 bases and J shed 7 bases, with 14 bases lying between them.